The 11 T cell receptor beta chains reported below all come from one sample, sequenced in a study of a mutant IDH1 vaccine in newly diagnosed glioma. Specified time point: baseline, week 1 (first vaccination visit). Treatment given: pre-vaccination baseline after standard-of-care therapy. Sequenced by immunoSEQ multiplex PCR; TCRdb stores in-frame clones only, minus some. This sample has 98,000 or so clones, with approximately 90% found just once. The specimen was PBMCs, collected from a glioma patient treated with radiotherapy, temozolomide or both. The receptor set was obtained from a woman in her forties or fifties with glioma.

This CDR3 is CASSQHKTPGQTQYF. The CDR3 DNA sequence: TGTGCCAGCAGCCAGCACAAGACTCCAGGACAGACCCAGTACTTC. J is TRBJ2-5 and V is TRBV9; D unclear. The CDR3 is made up of 15 amino acids. The germline V gene encodes CDR1 SGDLS and CDR2 YYNGEE. The V end was cut by 4 bases, the J end by 6 bases, with 19 bases between.

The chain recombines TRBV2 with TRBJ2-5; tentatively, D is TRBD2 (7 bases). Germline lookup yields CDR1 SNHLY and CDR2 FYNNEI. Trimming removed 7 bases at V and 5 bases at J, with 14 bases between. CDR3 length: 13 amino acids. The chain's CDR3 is CASTGRGGETQYF. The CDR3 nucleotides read TGTGCCAGCACCGGCAGGGGAGGGGAGACCCAGTACTTC.

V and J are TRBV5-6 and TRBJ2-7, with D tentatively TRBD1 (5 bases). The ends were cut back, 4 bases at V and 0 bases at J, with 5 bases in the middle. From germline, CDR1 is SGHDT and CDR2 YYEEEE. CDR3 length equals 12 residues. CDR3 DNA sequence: TGTGCCAGCAGCAGGGGCTCCTACGAGCAGTACTTC. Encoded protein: CASSRGSYEQYF.

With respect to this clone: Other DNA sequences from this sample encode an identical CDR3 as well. CDR3: CASSIGGGSGANVLTF. The CDR3 DNA reads as TGTGCCAGTAGTATCGGGGGGGGCTCTGGGGCCAACGTCCTGACTTTC. V gene TRBV19 combines with J gene TRBJ2-6, with TRBD2 matching 8 bases. The V gene end was trimmed by 3 bases and the J gene end by 0 bases; junction bases not matched to a gene: 1. From germline, CDR1 is LNHDA and CDR2 SQIVND (reference sequence). The length of the CDR3 is 16 residues.

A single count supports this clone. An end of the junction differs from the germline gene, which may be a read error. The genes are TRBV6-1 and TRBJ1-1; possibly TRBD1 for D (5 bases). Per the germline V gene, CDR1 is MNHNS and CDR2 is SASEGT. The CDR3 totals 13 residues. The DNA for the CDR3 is TGTGCCATCAGTGAGTGGGGGATTGCTGAAGCTTTCTTT. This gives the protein CAISEWGIAEAFF.

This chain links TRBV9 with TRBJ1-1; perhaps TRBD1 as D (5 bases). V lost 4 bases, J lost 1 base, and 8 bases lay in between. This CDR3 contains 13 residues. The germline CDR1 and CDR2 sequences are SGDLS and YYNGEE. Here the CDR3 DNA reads TGTGCCAGCAGCTTCGGGGCGAACACTGAAGCTTTCTTT. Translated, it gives CASSFGANTEAFF.

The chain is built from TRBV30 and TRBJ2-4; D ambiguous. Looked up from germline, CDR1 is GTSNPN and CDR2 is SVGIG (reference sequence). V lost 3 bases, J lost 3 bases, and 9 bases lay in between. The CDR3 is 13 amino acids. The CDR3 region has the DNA TGTGCCTGGAGATCCGGCCTCAAAAACATTCAGTACTTC. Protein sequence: CAWRSGLKNIQYF. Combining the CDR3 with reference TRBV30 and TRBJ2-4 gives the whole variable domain SQTIHQWPATLVQPVGSPLSLECTVEGTSNPNLYWYRQAAGRGLQLLFYSVGIGQISSEVPQNLSASRPQDRQFILSSKKLLLSDSGFYLCAWRSGLKNIQYFGAGTRLSVL.

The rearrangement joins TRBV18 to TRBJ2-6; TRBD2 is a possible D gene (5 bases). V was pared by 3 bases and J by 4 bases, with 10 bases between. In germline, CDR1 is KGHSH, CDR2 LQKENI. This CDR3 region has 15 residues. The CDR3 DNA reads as TGTGCCAGCTCACCTAGAGGGCCGGGGGCCAACGTCCTGACTTTC. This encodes CASSPRGPGANVLTF.

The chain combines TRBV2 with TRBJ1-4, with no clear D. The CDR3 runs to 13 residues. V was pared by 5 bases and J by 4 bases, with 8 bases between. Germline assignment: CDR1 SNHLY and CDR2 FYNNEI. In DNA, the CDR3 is TGTGCCAGCAGTATCCACTATAATGAAAAACTGTTTTTT. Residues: CASSIHYNEKLFF.

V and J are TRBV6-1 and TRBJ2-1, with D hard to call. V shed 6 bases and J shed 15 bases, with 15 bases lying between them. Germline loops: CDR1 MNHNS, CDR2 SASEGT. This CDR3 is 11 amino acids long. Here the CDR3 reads CASRIGLRAFF. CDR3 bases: TGTGCCAGCAGGATCGGGCTGCGTGCGTTCTTC.

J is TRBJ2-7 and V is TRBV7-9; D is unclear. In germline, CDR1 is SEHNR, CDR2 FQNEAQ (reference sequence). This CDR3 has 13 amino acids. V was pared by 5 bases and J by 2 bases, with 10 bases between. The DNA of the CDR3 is TGTGCCAGCAGCAGACCGGGCGCCTACGAGCAGTACTTC. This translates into CASSRPGAYEQYF.